The 20 T cell receptor beta chains reported below all come from one sample, sequenced in a study of regulatory T cells in long-lasting Graves disease (dated by TCRdb to about 2021). The sample's time point label is to be understood as: newly diagnosed GD, antithyroid drugs for less than 3 months. For both TCR sequencing and RNA sequencing, RNA was extracted from PBMCs using TRIzol. The method was multiplex PCR. TCRdb lists the instrument as Illumina HiSeq 4000. iRepertoire HTBI primers and Arm-PCR amplification of CDR3 regions were used to construct TCR beta libraries. TCRdb reworked the public reads: Q25 trimming with fastp, MiXCR clone assembly, productive beta chains retained. One record per CDR3 amino acid sequence lists the most common genes and DNA. The sample data list 450,000 to 600,000 distinct CDR3 sequences, and roughly 14% of these were observed just once. The ten largest clones take up roughly a tenth of the sample.

These same data were also listed under a study on T cells in Graves' hyperthyroidism and ophthalmopathy.

The starting material was peripheral blood mononuclear cells (PBMCs), obtained at new diagnosis, from a patient treated with antithyroid drugs. Receptors originate from a man aged 25-40 years with Graves disease. Donor details come from another sample of the same person, matched by shared clones.

This chain uses TRBV12-3 or TRBV12-4 with TRBJ1-2, with D possibly being TRBD1 (6 bases). V lost 6 bases and J 7 bases, leaving 21 bases between the germline ends. This CDR3 region has 15 residues. CDR3 sequence: CASSLWSGEFGGYTF. The CDR3 coding sequence is TGTGCCAGCAGCTTATGGTCAGGGGAATTTGGTGGCTACACCTTC.

The chain has TRBV20-1 and TRBJ1-5; D remains ambiguous. Germline lookup yields CDR1 DFQATT and CDR2 SNEGSKA (reference sequence). This CDR3 has 14 amino acids. Between the trimmed V and J ends, which lost 1 base and 6 bases, there was a span of 13 bases. The CDR3 region has the DNA TGCAGTGCTAGAGCCGGGATCTCAGGTCAGCCCCAGCATTTT. Protein product: CSARAGISGQPQHF.

This clonotype was detected many times. The J gene is TRBJ2-5, the V gene TRBV29-1, with TRBD1 identical over 9 bases. This CDR3 has 13 amino acids. J gave up 5 bases and V 5 bases, and 6 bases lay outside the gene matches. Germline lookup yields CDR1 SQVTM and CDR2 ANQGSEA. CDR3 sequence reads: CSVTGTGRETQYF. CDR3 sequence (DNA): TGCAGCGTTACCGGGACAGGGCGGGAGACCCAGTACTTC.

The sample holds many counts of this clonotype. The chain carries TRBV12-3 or TRBV12-4 and TRBJ2-7; D is unclear. This CDR3 comprises 11 residues. The V end lost 2 bases, the J end lost 7 bases, and 6 bases lay between the germline ends. This chain's CDR3 is CASSLRREQYF. DNA of the CDR3: TGTGCCAGCAGTTTAAGGCGGGAGCAGTACTTC.

The sample holds a few counts of this clonotype. This chain uses TRBV25-1 with TRBJ2-2, with D possibly matching TRBD1 (5 bases). This CDR3 has 15 residues. V was clipped by 4 bases and J by 3 bases, with 12 bases between them. In germline, CDR1 is MGHDK, CDR2 SYGVNS. The CDR3 region is CASSAAGYDTGELFF. CDR3 nucleotide sequence: TGTGCCAGCAGTGCTGCAGGGTATGACACCGGGGAGCTGTTTTTT.

This clonotype was counted ten times or more. This chain links TRBV30 with TRBJ1-1; possible D gene TRBD1, 6 bases. V dropped 3 bases and J dropped 1 base, with 9 bases sitting between them. The CDR3 covers 13 residues. The germline V gene has CDR1 GTSNPN and CDR2 SVGIG (reference sequence). The CDR3 DNA sequence: TGTGCCTGGAGGAAAGGGGGGAACACTGAAGCTTTCTTT. Its protein product is CAWRKGGNTEAFF.

Ten or more counts support this clonotype. At one end, the junction sequence differs from germline, possibly due to a read error. V gene TRBV27 combines with J gene TRBJ2-3, with TRBD2 matching 7 bases. This CDR3 has 16 amino acids. Germline CDR1 is MNHEY and CDR2 is SMNVEV (reference sequence). CDR3 nucleotides: TGTGTCAGCAGTCCGGGAGGAGGGAGGAGGGCAGATACGCAGTATTTT. Encoded protein: CVSSPGGGRRADTQYF.

Only a few counts were recorded for this clonotype. The chain is built from TRBV7-8 and TRBJ2-5; tentatively, D is TRBD2 (6 bases). There are 15 residues in the CDR3. Germline CDR1 is SGHVS and CDR2 is FQNEAQ. The germline V and J ends were trimmed by 5 bases and 2 bases, with 15 bases remaining between them. For the CDR3, the DNA is TGTGCCAGCAGCCCGAGACTAGTGCCTCAAGAGACCCAGTACTTC. Its protein product is CASSPRLVPQETQYF.

The chain joins TRBV10-3 to TRBJ2-6; D is possibly TRBD1 (6 bases). Between the trimmed V and J ends, which lost 6 bases and 9 bases, there was a span of 21 bases. The CDR3 runs to 16 residues. CDR1 is ENHRY, CDR2 SYGVKD, per germline. CDR3 amino acids: CAISEGSRGQFNVLTF. Here the CDR3 DNA reads TGTGCCATCAGCGAAGGAAGCAGGGGCCAGTTCAACGTCCTGACTTTC.

This clonotype was detected many times. The chain employs TRBV13 and TRBJ2-7; D unclear. Germline V gives CDR1 PRHDT, CDR2 FYEKMQ (reference sequence). V lost 5 bases and J 5 bases, leaving 13 bases between the germline ends. This CDR3 is built from 13 residues. CDR3 region: CASSPLEAHEQYF. As DNA, the CDR3 is TGTGCCAGCAGCCCACTCGAGGCCCACGAGCAGTACTTC.

In this sample, this clonotype turned up many times. The chain joins TRBV15 to TRBJ1-1; D perhaps matches TRBD1 (6 bases). The CDR3 covers 15 residues. V dropped 0 bases and J dropped 4 bases, with 12 bases sitting between them. Looked up from germline, CDR1 is LNHNV and CDR2 is YYDKDF (reference sequence). This CDR3 is CATSREAGASTEAFF. The CDR3 nucleotides are TGTGCCACCAGCAGAGAAGCAGGGGCCAGCACTGAAGCTTTCTTT.

This clonotype has more than one count but fewer than ten. V gene TRBV5-6 combines with J gene TRBJ1-1; tentative D call: TRBD1 (6 bases). V was trimmed by 3 bases and J by 5 bases, leaving 17 bases between them. There are 15 residues in the CDR3. The germline V gene encodes CDR1 SGHDT and CDR2 YYEEEE. Written as DNA, the CDR3 is TGTGCCAGCAGCTCGGGGGGGCGCGAAGAGACTGAAGCTTTCTTT. Residues: CASSSGGREETEAFF. Full variable domain (outside the CDR3, taken from reference TRBV5-6 and TRBJ1-1): DAGVTQSPTHLIKTRGQQVTLRCSPKSGHDTVSWYQQALGQGPQFIFQYYEEEERQRGNFPDRFSGHQFPNYSSELNVNALLLGDSALYLCASSSGGREETEAFFGQGTRLTVV.

This clonotype was recorded at least ten times. The genes are TRBV6-1 and TRBJ1-5; 7 positions match TRBD1. J lost 1 base, V lost 10 bases, and 10 bases had no gene match. This CDR3 is built from 15 residues. CDR1 and CDR2 (germline): MNHNS, SASEGT. CDR3 in amino acids: CATFTGVSSNQPQHF. The CDR3 DNA reads TGTGCCACTTTCACAGGGGTTTCGAGCAATCAGCCCCAGCATTTT.

Only a few counts were recorded for this clonotype. The chain's CDR3 is CASSLEGRQYF. In DNA form, the CDR3 reads TGCGCCAGCAGCTTGGAAGGTAGGCAGTACTTC. The V gene is TRBV5-1, the J gene TRBJ2-7; no reliable D call. Germline CDR1 is SGHRS and CDR2 is YFSETQ. This CDR3 has 11 amino acids. V lost 0 bases and J lost 9, with 7 bases in between.

This clonotype was recorded many times. This chain uses TRBV19 with TRBJ1-1; D unresolved. Trimming took 2 bases from V and 5 from J, leaving 12 bases between them. Germline V gene data show CDR1 as LNHDA and CDR2 as SQIVND (reference sequence). This CDR3 has 14 residues. Here the CDR3 DNA reads TGTGCCAGTAGTATAATGGTGGCGGGAACTGAAGCTTTCTTT. This sequence encodes CASSIMVAGTEAFF.

Regarding this clonotype: Mismatch with germline at one junction end may stem from a read error. The chain recombines TRBV18 with TRBJ1-2, with 7 positions matching TRBD1. Germline V gives CDR1 KGHSH, CDR2 LQKENI. The CDR3 covers 14 residues. The CDR3 loop reads CASSPTQGQDLFAF. CDR3 coding DNA: TGTGCCAGCTCACCGACACAAGGACAGGATCTTTTCGCCTTC.

This clonotype was seen at least ten times. The V and J genes are TRBV6-2 or TRBV6-3 and TRBJ2-1; 7 bases are a match to TRBD2. V shed 2 bases and J 0 bases; nucleotides not matched to a gene: 4. Germline V gene sequence: CDR1 MNHEY, CDR2 SVGEGT. This CDR3 has 16 amino acids. CDR3 sequence reads: CASSYGEGGSYNEQFF. The CDR3 DNA reads TGTGCCAGCAGTTACGGGGAGGGAGGCTCCTACAATGAGCAGTTCTTC.

Many counts were recorded for this clonotype. V usage is TRBV13 and J usage is TRBJ2-2; 8 bases agree with TRBD1. The ends lost 5 bases at V and 7 bases at J; junction bases unmatched: 9. This CDR3 has 15 residues. Germline V gene lookup returns CDR1 PRHDT and CDR2 FYEKMQ (reference sequence). In DNA, the CDR3 is TGTGCCAGCAGCGACCGGGACAGGAAGGACGGGGAGCTGTTTTTT. Translating gives CASSDRDRKDGELFF.

CDR3 region: CAINRGLSSYEQYF. CDR3 coding DNA: TGTGCCATCAATAGGGGCTTGAGCTCCTACGAGCAGTACTTC. The chain recombines TRBV10-3 with TRBJ2-7, with D perhaps TRBD1 (5 bases). This CDR3 region has 14 residues. Trimming removed 7 bases at V and 0 bases at J, with 13 bases between. The V gene's germline CDR1 is ENHRY and CDR2 SYGVKD.

Ten or more counts support this clonotype. The chain couples TRBV30 to TRBJ1-2; D is uncertain. This CDR3 has 13 amino acids. The ends were cut back, 0 bases at V and 8 bases at J, with 13 bases in the middle. The germline V gene has CDR1 GTSNPN and CDR2 SVGIG (reference sequence). CDR3 bases: TGTGCCTGGAGTGTATCGGGTGCGATGGGCTACACCTTC. It is translated as CAWSVSGAMGYTF.